The clone carrying this TCR beta chain is a singleton in its sample. The antigen is undetermined. Lymphocytes (intraepithelial and lamina propria) were released by processing the graft tissue. The data are from a study of graft-versus-host responses after intestinal transplantation. For the study at large: Transplant recipients had multivisceral, liver-intestinal, or isolated intestinal grafts. Once they had received anti-thymocyte globulin induction, all recipients took tacrolimus and steroids for about 3 years. Study-level findings and limits: High graft-versus-host to host-versus-graft T cell clonal ratios marked allografts of patients with graft-donor macrochimerism. There were GvH clones found in recipient marrow, and some of them appeared first in ileum or blood.

Profiling relied on immunoSEQ multiplex PCR, and the TCRdb table lists in-frame clones only, not all of them. This table has 20,000 or so clones, under 75% appearing once. Germline V gives CDR1 GTSNPN, CDR2 SVGIG (reference sequence). The CDR3 spans 12 residues. Trimming left V 6 bases short and J 4 bases short, with 12 bases between. The TCR comes from a human patient who received an intestinal transplant, so some T cells may come from the graft donor. The specimen was ileum tissue, collected roughly 21 days after intestinal transplant. The rearrangement joins TRBV30 to TRBJ1-2; no firm D call. CDR3 sequence reads: CACQWAPYGYTF. The CDR3 bases are TGTGCCTGCCAATGGGCCCCCTATGGCTACACCTTC.